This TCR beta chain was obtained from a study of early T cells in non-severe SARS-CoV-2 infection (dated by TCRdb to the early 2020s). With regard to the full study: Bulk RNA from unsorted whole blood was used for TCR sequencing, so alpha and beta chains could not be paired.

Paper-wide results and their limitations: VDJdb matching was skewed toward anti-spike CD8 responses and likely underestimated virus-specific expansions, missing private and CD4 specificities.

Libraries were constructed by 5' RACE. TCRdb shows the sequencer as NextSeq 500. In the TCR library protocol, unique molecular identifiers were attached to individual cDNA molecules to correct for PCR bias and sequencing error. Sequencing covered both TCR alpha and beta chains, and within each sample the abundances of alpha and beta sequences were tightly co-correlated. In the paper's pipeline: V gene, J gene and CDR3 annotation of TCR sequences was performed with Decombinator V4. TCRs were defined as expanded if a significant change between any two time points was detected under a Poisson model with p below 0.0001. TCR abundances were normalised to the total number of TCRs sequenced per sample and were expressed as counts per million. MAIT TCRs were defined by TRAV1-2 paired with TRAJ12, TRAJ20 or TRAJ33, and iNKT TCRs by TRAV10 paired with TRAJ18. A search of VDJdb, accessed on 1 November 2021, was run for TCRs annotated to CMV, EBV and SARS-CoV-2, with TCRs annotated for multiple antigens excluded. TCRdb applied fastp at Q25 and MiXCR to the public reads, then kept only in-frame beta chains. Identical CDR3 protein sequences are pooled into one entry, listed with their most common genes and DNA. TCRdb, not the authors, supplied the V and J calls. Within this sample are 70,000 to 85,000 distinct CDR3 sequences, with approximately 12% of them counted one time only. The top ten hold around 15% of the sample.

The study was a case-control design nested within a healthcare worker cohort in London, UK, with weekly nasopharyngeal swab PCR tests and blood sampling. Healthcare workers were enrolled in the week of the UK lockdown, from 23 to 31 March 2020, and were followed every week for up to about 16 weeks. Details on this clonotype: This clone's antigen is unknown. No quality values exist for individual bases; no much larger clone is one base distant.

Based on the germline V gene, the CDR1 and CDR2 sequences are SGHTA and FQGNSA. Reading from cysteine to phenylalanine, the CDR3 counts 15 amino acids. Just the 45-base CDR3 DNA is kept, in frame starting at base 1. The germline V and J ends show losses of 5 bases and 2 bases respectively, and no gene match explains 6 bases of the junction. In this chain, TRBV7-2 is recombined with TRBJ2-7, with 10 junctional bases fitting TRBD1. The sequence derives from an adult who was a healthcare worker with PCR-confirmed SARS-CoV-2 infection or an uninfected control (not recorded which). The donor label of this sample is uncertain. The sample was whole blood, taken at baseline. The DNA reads TGTGCCAGCAGCCGGACTGGGACAGGGGCCTACGAGCAGTACTTC. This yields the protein CASSRTGTGAYEQYF.